Included here is one T cell receptor (beta chain) sequence, with context. Its antigen is currently unknown. The junction shows a germline mismatch at one end, possibly a read error. Each patient presented with locally advanced or metastatic urothelial carcinoma. The data stem from a study of PD-L1 blockade in urothelial cancer. Study details: Previous chemotherapy exposure amounted to 0 to 3 regimens for patients. Blood yielded a median of around 150,000 T cells per sample.

Germline lookup yields CDR1 SGHTA and CDR2 FQGNSA. CDR3 length: 13 amino acids. Clones were read by immunoSEQ multiplex PCR, and TCRdb kept only the in-frame ones, dropping some. The top ten clones hold about 6.1% of a sample with about 15,000 clones, roughly 87% of them seen once. General observations from the study: Expansion of tumor-associated blood clones at 3 weeks was greater in durable-benefit patients.

This rearrangement joins TRBV7-2 to TRBJ1-1; weak D call: TRBD1 (6 bases). The sample consisted of PBMCs, taken around atezolizumab (anti-PD-L1) treatment. This receptor was identified in a man between 45 and 60 years old with urothelial cancer. DNA for the CDR3: TGTGCCAGCAGCTACAGGGAGGGTTTGATGGAGTATTTT. It encodes CASSYREGLMEYF.